This TCR beta chain was captured by sequencing in a study of diagnostic markers for celiac disease (dated by TCRdb to the early 2020s). Comment on this clonotype: What this receptor recognizes is not known.

Taken from the germline V gene, the CDR1 and CDR2 loops are SGHRS and YFSETQ. The CDR3 contains 16 residues, cysteine and phenylalanine counted. No DNA appears here. Sequencing took place on an Illumina MiSeq. TCRdb reprocessed the reads and lists each CDR3 protein sequence as a single entry, with no DNA. The sample's own table lists around 7,500 distinct CDR3 sequences. The ten largest clones capture 6.3% of the sample. The chain links TRBV5-1 with TRBJ2-2. The sample comprised either unsorted cells or a sorted T cell fraction (not recorded which). The sequence was collected from a human donor. This table probably holds off-target reads from a library built for another chain. The CDR3 region has the sequence CASSLVLDSETGELFF.